This T cell receptor beta chain originates from a study of shared clonotypes between healthy human individuals. Deep was the level at which the assay was run. An even split of each subset's genomic DNA across several immunoSEQ plates was performed. Study processing details: Sequence data from immunoSEQ were junction-only and lacked quality scores; consequently, filtering differed. Repertoires were generated with immunoSEQ multiplex PCR, while TCRdb's copy carries only in-frame clones and drops some. The D gene and trimming were derived from the DNA, and the V and J assignments and clone size from that table. The sample has some 2,100,000 clones; nearly 97% are singletons. CDR1 SGHRS and CDR2 YFSETQ come from the germline V gene. Deletions cut 10 bases from V and 0 bases from J, with 15 bases between. This CDR3 has 14 residues.

The sequencing sample was made of naive CD4+ T cells sorted from blood. Subset described: CD45RA+ positively selected. This sequence originates from a man younger than 30 in good health. This sequence joins TRBV5-1 and TRBJ2-3, with D maybe TRBD1 (6 bases). CDR3 nucleotides: TGCGCCGTTCGTGACAGGCGTAGCACAGATACGCAGTATTTT. Translated, it gives CAVRDRRSTDTQYF.